This T cell receptor beta chain is from a study of T cell responses to AZD1222 COVID-19 vaccine. General study points: Among vaccine-associated CD4 TCRs, coverage spanned spike, with dominance at 160-218 and 743-854. Most donors were white British, females outnumbered males, and clonal diversity was possibly underestimated. Repertoires were obtained only post-peak T cell response.

In the case of this clone: What it binds is not known. Additional DNA sequences in this sample encode the identical CDR3.

Here immunoSEQ multiplex PCR was the method, and the copy in TCRdb shows in-frame clones only, minus some. The profile shows approximately 110,000 clones, about 92% of them singletons. Trimming stripped 0 bases from V and 4 bases from J, with 7 bases between. The CDR3 extends over 13 amino acids. From germline, CDR1 is GTSNPN and CDR2 SVGIG (reference sequence). This sequence joins TRBV30 and TRBJ1-5; D uncertain. This sequence originates from an adult in good health. The material sequenced was peripheral blood, taken on day 0 of AZD1222 vaccination. The CDR3, as DNA: TGTGCCTGGAGTGTTAGCAGGAATCAGCCCCAGCATTTT. This sequence encodes CAWSVSRNQPQHF.